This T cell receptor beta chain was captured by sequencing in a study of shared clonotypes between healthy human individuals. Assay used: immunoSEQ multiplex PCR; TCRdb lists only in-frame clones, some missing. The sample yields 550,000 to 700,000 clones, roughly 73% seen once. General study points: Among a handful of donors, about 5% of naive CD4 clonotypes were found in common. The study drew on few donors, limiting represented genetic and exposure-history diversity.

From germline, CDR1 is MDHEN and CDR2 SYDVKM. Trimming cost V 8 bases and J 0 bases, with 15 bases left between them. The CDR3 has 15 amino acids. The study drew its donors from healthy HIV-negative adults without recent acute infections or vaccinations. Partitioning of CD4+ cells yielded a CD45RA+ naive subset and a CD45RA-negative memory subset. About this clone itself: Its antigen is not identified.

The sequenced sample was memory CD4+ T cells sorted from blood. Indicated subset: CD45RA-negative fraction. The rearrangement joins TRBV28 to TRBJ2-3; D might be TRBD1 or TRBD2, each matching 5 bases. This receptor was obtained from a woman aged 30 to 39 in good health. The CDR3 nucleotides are TGTGCCAGCTTCCCGAAGGGACGGAGCACAGATACGCAGTATTTT. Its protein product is CASFPKGRSTDTQYF.